The rows below give T cell receptor beta chains drawn from one sample of a study of vaccination effects on CD4 cells after COVID-19. Some clones are missing from TCRdb's copy, which holds only in-frame ones; the method was immunoSEQ multiplex PCR. The sample has about 29,000 clones; around 74% are singletons. Their specific antigens are unknown. The sequencing used CD4+ T cells from PBMCs cultured with HCoV-OC43 spike peptides, collected after COVID-19 vaccination. The receptors stem from a human donor who received a COVID-19 vaccine. The CDR3 runs from the conserved cysteine through the conserved F or W. Each record gives: D gene, V gene, clone size, J gene, CDR3 protein, CDR3 DNA. A D gene is named only where the DNA matches it firmly. Clone size, where shown, is once, few, many, or a class for clones that have expanded.

D gene: TRBD2
V gene: TRBV27
clone size: -
J gene: TRBJ2-7
CDR3 protein: CASSLAGEYEQYF
CDR3 DNA: TGTGCCAGCAGTCTAGCGGGAGAATACGAGCAGTACTTC

D gene: -
V gene: TRBV5-1
clone size: -
J gene: TRBJ2-1
CDR3 protein: CASSPRTTWNEQFF
CDR3 DNA: TGCGCCAGCAGCCCCCGGACTACATGGAATGAGCAGTTCTTC

D gene: TRBD1
V gene: TRBV25-1
clone size: -
J gene: TRBJ2-7
CDR3 protein: CASRKGQAFYEQYF
CDR3 DNA: TGTGCCAGCAGGAAGGGACAGGCTTTCTACGAGCAGTACTTC

D gene: TRBD1
V gene: TRBV4-1
clone size: -
J gene: TRBJ1-6
CDR3 protein: CASSQPDWTGNSPLHF
CDR3 DNA: TGCGCCAGCAGCCAGCCCGATTGGACAGGGAATTCACCCCTCCACTTT

D gene: TRBD2
V gene: TRBV5-1
clone size: -
J gene: TRBJ2-5
CDR3 protein: CASSLEPSGGSQETQYF
CDR3 DNA: TGCGCCAGCAGCTTGGAGCCTAGCGGGGGCTCCCAAGAGACCCAGTACTTC

D gene: -
V gene: TRBV21-1
clone size: -
J gene: TRBJ1-3
CDR3 protein: CASRSTLTSGNTIYF
CDR3 DNA: TGTGCCAGCAGATCGACCCTTACCTCTGGAAACACCATATATTTT

D gene: -
V gene: TRBV29-1
clone size: -
J gene: TRBJ2-1
CDR3 protein: CSVFSRGYNEQFF
CDR3 DNA: TGCAGCGTTTTTTCCAGGGGATACAATGAGCAGTTCTTC

D gene: TRBD1
V gene: TRBV2
clone size: -
J gene: TRBJ2-5
CDR3 protein: CASSGATGGQETQYF
CDR3 DNA: TGTGCCAGCAGTGGGGCGACAGGGGGACAAGAGACCCAGTACTTC

D gene: -
V gene: TRBV9
clone size: -
J gene: TRBJ1-2
CDR3 protein: CASSVAEAPRGSNYGYTF
CDR3 DNA: TGTGCCAGCAGCGTAGCTGAGGCCCCCCGGGGTTCTAACTATGGCTACACCTTC

D gene: -
V gene: TRBV25-1
clone size: -
J gene: TRBJ2-5
CDR3 protein: CASSERAGQETQYF
CDR3 DNA: TGTGCCAGCAGTGAAAGGGCAGGACAAGAGACCCAGTACTTC

D gene: -
V gene: TRBV18
clone size: -
J gene: TRBJ2-3
CDR3 protein: CASSQNTLGSTDTQYF
CDR3 DNA: TGTGCCAGCTCACAGAACACATTAGGGAGCACAGATACGCAGTATTTT

D gene: -
V gene: TRBV3-1/TRBV3-2
clone size: once
J gene: TRBJ1-1
CDR3 protein: CASSQGPSPWTVNTEAFF
CDR3 DNA: TGTGCCAGCAGCCAAGGGCCCTCTCCGTGGACAGTCAACACTGAAGCTTTCTTT

D gene: -
V gene: TRBV25-1
clone size: -
J gene: TRBJ2-7
CDR3 protein: CASSEWDLNEQYF
CDR3 DNA: TGTGCCAGCAGTGAGTGGGATCTGAACGAGCAGTACTTC

D gene: TRBD1
V gene: TRBV6-5
clone size: once
J gene: TRBJ1-3
CDR3 protein: CASSYGTGNSGNTIYF
CDR3 DNA: TGTGCCAGCAGTTACGGGACAGGCAACTCTGGAAACACCATATATTTT

D gene: TRBD2
V gene: TRBV5-4
clone size: few
J gene: TRBJ2-3
CDR3 protein: CASSLIAGGNTDTQYF
CDR3 DNA: TGTGCCAGCAGCTTAATAGCGGGAGGAAACACAGATACGCAGTATTTT

D gene: -
V gene: TRBV5-1
clone size: -
J gene: TRBJ1-1
CDR3 protein: CASSFLGWGNTEAFF
CDR3 DNA: TGCGCCAGCAGCTTCTTGGGTTGGGGGAACACTGAAGCTTTCTTT

D gene: -
V gene: TRBV7-9
clone size: -
J gene: TRBJ1-1
CDR3 protein: CASSLGRLNTEAFF
CDR3 DNA: TGTGCCAGCAGCTTAGGTCGGCTGAACACTGAAGCTTTCTTT

D gene: TRBD1
V gene: TRBV14
clone size: -
J gene: TRBJ1-6
CDR3 protein: CASSPTWTGTLGLPLHF
CDR3 DNA: TGTGCCAGCAGCCCCACTTGGACAGGGACATTAGGGCTTCCCCTCCACTTT

D gene: TRBD1
V gene: TRBV6-5
clone size: once
J gene: TRBJ1-1
CDR3 protein: CASRTLQGENTEAFF
CDR3 DNA: TGTGCCAGCAGAACATTACAGGGGGAAAACACTGAAGCTTTCTTT

D gene: TRBD2
V gene: TRBV9
clone size: -
J gene: TRBJ2-2
CDR3 protein: CASTSGPSGELFF
CDR3 DNA: TGTGCCAGCACTAGCGGTCCCTCCGGGGAGCTGTTTTTT

D gene: -
V gene: TRBV29-1
clone size: -
J gene: TRBJ2-3
CDR3 protein: CSVEGRHTDTQYF
CDR3 DNA: TGCAGCGTTGAGGGTCGGCACACAGATACGCAGTATTTT

D gene: TRBD2
V gene: TRBV27
clone size: -
J gene: TRBJ2-7
CDR3 protein: CASRGGRVSYRQYF
CDR3 DNA: TGTGCCAGCAGGGGGGGGAGGGTCTCTTACCGGCAGTACTTC

D gene: -
V gene: TRBV3-1/TRBV3-2
clone size: few
J gene: TRBJ2-2
CDR3 protein: CASSQGTTNTGELFF
CDR3 DNA: TGTGCCAGCAGCCAGGGGACCACGAACACCGGGGAGCTGTTTTTT

D gene: TRBD2
V gene: TRBV11-3
clone size: -
J gene: TRBJ2-2
CDR3 protein: CASSFGGRRTGELFF
CDR3 DNA: TGTGCCAGCAGCTTCGGCGGGAGACGTACCGGGGAGCTGTTTTTT

D gene: -
V gene: TRBV27
clone size: -
J gene: TRBJ2-3
CDR3 protein: CASRRNLVTDTQYF
CDR3 DNA: TGTGCCAGTCGGCGGAACCTTGTCACAGATACGCAGTATTTT

D gene: TRBD1
V gene: TRBV5-4
clone size: -
J gene: TRBJ2-5
CDR3 protein: CASNTKETGGWETQYF
CDR3 DNA: TGTGCCAGCAACACAAAAGAGACAGGGGGGTGGGAGACCCAGTACTTC

D gene: TRBD2
V gene: TRBV5-1
clone size: -
J gene: TRBJ2-3
CDR3 protein: CASSLESGRAGDTDTQYF
CDR3 DNA: TGCGCCAGCAGCTTGGAAAGCGGGAGGGCCGGGGACACAGATACGCAGTATTTT

D gene: -
V gene: TRBV10-3
clone size: -
J gene: TRBJ1-4
CDR3 protein: CAISDWGGGAVNEKLFF
CDR3 DNA: TGTGCCATCAGTGACTGGGGAGGTGGGGCCGTTAATGAAAAACTGTTTTTT

D gene: TRBD2
V gene: TRBV15
clone size: -
J gene: TRBJ2-1
CDR3 protein: CATSSPQRDLNEQFF
CDR3 DNA: TGTGCCACCAGCAGCCCCCAGCGGGACCTAAATGAGCAGTTCTTC

D gene: TRBD2
V gene: TRBV24-1
clone size: -
J gene: TRBJ2-1
CDR3 protein: CATSEGTSGRYEQFF
CDR3 DNA: TGTGCCACCAGTGAAGGGACTAGCGGGAGATATGAGCAGTTCTTC

D gene: -
V gene: TRBV6-1
clone size: -
J gene: TRBJ2-7
CDR3 protein: CASSEFPGEMYEQYF
CDR3 DNA: TGTGCCAGCAGTGAATTCCCGGGGGAAATGTACGAGCAGTACTTC

D gene: TRBD2
V gene: TRBV27
clone size: -
J gene: TRBJ2-1
CDR3 protein: CAKIISLAGNNEQFF
CDR3 DNA: TGTGCCAAAATCATCTCACTAGCGGGTAACAATGAGCAGTTCTTC

D gene: -
V gene: TRBV6-4
clone size: -
J gene: TRBJ1-2
CDR3 protein: CASSLRDGYGYTF
CDR3 DNA: TGTGCCAGCAGCCTTAGGGATGGCTATGGCTACACCTTC

D gene: -
V gene: TRBV27
clone size: -
J gene: TRBJ2-7
CDR3 protein: CASKPNAVGSYEQYF
CDR3 DNA: TGTGCCAGCAAACCAAATGCGGTGGGCTCCTACGAGCAGTACTTC

D gene: -
V gene: TRBV24-1
clone size: -
J gene: TRBJ2-2
CDR3 protein: CATQKETGELFF
CDR3 DNA: TGTGCCACCCAAAAAGAGACCGGGGAGCTGTTTTTT

D gene: -
V gene: TRBV6-1
clone size: -
J gene: TRBJ2-3
CDR3 protein: CASSEGWGARGTDTQYF
CDR3 DNA: TGTGCCAGCAGTGAAGGGTGGGGGGCGCGAGGCACAGATACGCAGTATTTT

D gene: -
V gene: TRBV3-1/TRBV3-2
clone size: -
J gene: TRBJ2-5
CDR3 protein: CASSQGMGERYF
CDR3 DNA: TGTGCCAGCAGCCAAGGAATGGGGGAGCGGTACTTC

D gene: -
V gene: TRBV27
clone size: once
J gene: TRBJ2-1
CDR3 protein: CASSFTGGSISYNEQFF
CDR3 DNA: TGTGCCAGCAGTTTTACGGGGGGCTCCATCTCCTACAATGAGCAGTTCTTC

D gene: -
V gene: TRBV30
clone size: -
J gene: TRBJ1-1
CDR3 protein: CAWSIPGPKNTEAFF
CDR3 DNA: TGTGCCTGGAGTATCCCCGGGCCGAAGAACACTGAAGCTTTCTTT

D gene: TRBD1
V gene: TRBV5-4
clone size: -
J gene: TRBJ2-3
CDR3 protein: CASSKPKTGAGTDTQYF
CDR3 DNA: TGTGCCAGCAGTAAGCCGAAGACAGGGGCGGGCACAGATACGCAGTATTTT

D gene: -
V gene: TRBV6-5
clone size: once
J gene: TRBJ2-1
CDR3 protein: CAIQRGSSYNEQFF
CDR3 DNA: TGTGCCATACAACGGGGGAGCTCCTACAATGAGCAGTTCTTC

D gene: -
V gene: TRBV24-1
clone size: -
J gene: TRBJ2-2
CDR3 protein: CATLGDTTNTGELFF
CDR3 DNA: TGTGCCACCCTGGGAGACACCACGAACACCGGGGAGCTGTTTTTT

D gene: -
V gene: TRBV2
clone size: -
J gene: TRBJ1-1
CDR3 protein: CASSAGNTEAFF
CDR3 DNA: TGTGCCAGCAGTGCCGGGAACACTGAAGCTTTCTTT

D gene: TRBD2
V gene: TRBV5-1
clone size: -
J gene: TRBJ2-7
CDR3 protein: CASSFRTGGSNEQYF
CDR3 DNA: TGCGCCAGCAGCTTTAGGACGGGAGGTAGCAACGAGCAGTACTTC

D gene: -
V gene: TRBV2
clone size: -
J gene: TRBJ1-1
CDR3 protein: CATRRDFRVEAFF
CDR3 DNA: TGTGCCACCCGTCGGGACTTTCGTGTTGAAGCTTTCTTT

D gene: -
V gene: TRBV27
clone size: -
J gene: TRBJ1-3
CDR3 protein: CASSGNREAHTIYF
CDR3 DNA: TGTGCCAGCAGTGGAAACAGGGAGGCTCACACCATATATTTT

D gene: -
V gene: TRBV7-6
clone size: -
J gene: TRBJ2-3
CDR3 protein: CASSLAPTGNSDTQYF
CDR3 DNA: TGTGCCAGCAGCTTAGCCCCGACAGGAAACTCAGATACGCAGTATTTT

D gene: -
V gene: TRBV6-5
clone size: -
J gene: TRBJ1-6
CDR3 protein: CASGRTGYNSPLHF
CDR3 DNA: TGTGCCAGCGGTCGAACAGGGTATAATTCACCCCTCCACTTT

D gene: TRBD1
V gene: TRBV11-2
clone size: few
J gene: TRBJ1-2
CDR3 protein: CASSSIRNTGGAGGYTF
CDR3 DNA: TGTGCCAGCAGCTCCATAAGGAATACAGGGGGCGCGGGCGGCTACACCTTC

D gene: TRBD2
V gene: TRBV5-1
clone size: -
J gene: TRBJ2-5
CDR3 protein: CASRGGAGGQQETQYF
CDR3 DNA: TGCGCCAGCAGGGGGGGAGCGGGAGGACAACAAGAGACCCAGTACTTC

D gene: -
V gene: TRBV10-1
clone size: -
J gene: TRBJ1-6
CDR3 protein: CASSEYTNSPLHF
CDR3 DNA: TGCGCCAGCAGCGAATATACTAATTCACCCCTCCACTTT

D gene: TRBD1
V gene: TRBV19
clone size: -
J gene: TRBJ2-1
CDR3 protein: CASREGDRPHNEQFF
CDR3 DNA: TGTGCCAGTAGAGAGGGGGACAGGCCCCACAATGAGCAGTTCTTC

D gene: -
V gene: TRBV29-1
clone size: -
J gene: TRBJ2-6
CDR3 protein: CSAAISSGANVLTF
CDR3 DNA: TGCAGCGCGGCGATAAGCTCTGGGGCCAACGTCCTGACTTTC

D gene: TRBD1
V gene: TRBV5-1
clone size: -
J gene: TRBJ2-2
CDR3 protein: CASSSRTGDTGELFF
CDR3 DNA: TGCGCCAGCAGCTCCCGGACAGGGGACACCGGGGAGCTGTTTTTT